These 16 T cell receptor beta chains were all obtained from the same sample, sequenced in a study of blood T cell repertoires in COVID-19 (dated by TCRdb to 2018 to 2020). The receptor library was made with the immunoSEQ multiplex PCR assay. Sourced from immuneACCESS, this table was stored by TCRdb with only in-frame sequences that have V and J called. A share of the clones is absent; for the studies checked, an unresolved V gene accounts for under half, and the remainder has no known explanation. A total of about 160,000 clones appear in this sample, roughly 85% of them only once. Under 7% of the sample is held by the ten biggest clonotypes. What was sequenced was peripheral blood. These receptor sequences come from a woman in her fifties or sixties with COVID-19, enrolled during active disease.

This chain uses TRBV11-3 with TRBJ1-2, with 8 positions matching TRBD1. V was pared by 5 bases and J by 6 bases, with 11 bases of the junction left unmatched. The germline V gene has CDR1 SGHNT and CDR2 YENEEA. The CDR3 runs 15 residues. The CDR3 bases are TGTGCCAGCAGCCCAAATACCGACAGGGGCAATGGCTACACCTTC. Protein sequence: CASSPNTDRGNGYTF.

The genes are TRBV4-2 and TRBJ2-1; 7 nucleotides align to TRBD2. The CDR3 extends over 16 amino acids. J gave up 1 base and V 3 bases, and 6 bases lay outside the gene matches. The germline CDR1 and CDR2 sequences are LGHNA and YNFKEQ. CDR3 sequence (DNA): TGTGCCAGCAGCCAGGCTGCGGGGGAATCCTACAATGAGCAGTTCTTC. Encoded protein: CASSQAAGESYNEQFF.

This clone was counted once. CDR3 sequence reads: CASSPWTSGERAVYNEQFF. The DNA of the CDR3 is TGTGCCAGCAGCCCTTGGACTAGCGGGGAGAGGGCCGTCTACAATGAGCAGTTCTTC. The chain employs TRBV7-6 and TRBJ2-1; TRBD2 matches at 12 bases. Germline V gene data show CDR1 as SGHVS and CDR2 as FNYEAQ. Unmatched junction bases numbered 14, after V lost 5 bases and J lost 3 bases. This CDR3 region has 19 residues.

This clone was picked up a small number of times. V usage is TRBV10-2 and J usage is TRBJ1-1; 8 bases map to TRBD1. The CDR3 consists of 13 residues. V shed 3 bases, J shed 11 bases, and the junction held 8 bases outside the gene matches. Germline CDR1 and CDR2: WSHSY and SAAADI. This CDR3 reads CASSDRTGTGAFF. The CDR3, as DNA: TGCGCCAGCAGTGATAGGACAGGGACTGGGGCTTTCTTT.

The chain employs TRBV19 and TRBJ1-1, with 9 bases matching TRBD1. CDR1 LNHDA and CDR2 SQIVND come from the germline V gene (reference sequence). The CDR3 is 13 residues long. V trimming: 8 bases; J trimming: 5 bases; junction bases outside the gene matches: 6. CDR3 amino acids: CASPGQGGTEAFF. Written as DNA, the CDR3 is TGTGCCAGTCCGGGACAGGGAGGAACTGAAGCTTTCTTT.

This clone was detected a few times. J is TRBJ1-6 and V is TRBV27; no clear D. The CDR3 loop spans 16 amino acids. Trimming cost V 5 bases and J 7 bases, with 18 bases left between them. Germline-derived CDR1 and CDR2 are MNHEY and SMNVEV (reference sequence). The CDR3 here is CASSPRPEGSNSPLHF. The CDR3 bases are TGTGCCAGCAGTCCCCGGCCGGAGGGTTCGAATTCACCCCTCCACTTT.

The V gene is TRBV18, the J gene TRBJ2-1, with 9 bases that match TRBD1. The CDR3 length is 16 residues. Trimming removed 3 bases from V and 8 bases from J; junction bases left unmatched: 11. Germline V gene data show CDR1 as KGHSH and CDR2 as LQKENI. The CDR3 protein is CASSPSRDRVGYEQFF. The DNA for the CDR3 is TGTGCCAGCTCACCTTCCCGGGACAGGGTCGGTTATGAGCAGTTCTTC.

The rearrangement uses TRBV2 and TRBJ2-1; 8 positions match TRBD2. Per the germline V gene, CDR1 is SNHLY and CDR2 is FYNNEI. The CDR3 has 19 residues. The V segment lost 6 bases and the J segment 0 bases; nucleotides outside the gene matches: 16. CDR3 sequence reads: CASSEDSGGPHSSYNEQFF. CDR3 sequence (DNA): TGTGCCAGCAGCGAGGACAGCGGGGGCCCCCATAGCTCCTACAATGAGCAGTTCTTC.

The chain carries TRBV2 and TRBJ1-5; tentatively, D is TRBD1 (6 bases). The V end was cut by 6 bases, the J end by 7 bases, with 16 bases between. Germline V CDR1 and CDR2: SNHLY, FYNNEI. This CDR3 is 14 amino acids long. Written as DNA, the CDR3 is TGTGCCAGCAGGTTACAGGGATCTCGACAGCCCCAGCATTTT. Protein: CASRLQGSRQPQHF.

Comments on this clone: Distinct nucleotide sequences in the sample also encode this CDR3. The chain carries TRBV10-3 and TRBJ2-7; TRBD1 might be the D (6 bases). V gave up 3 bases and J gave up 4 bases, with 10 bases separating them. This CDR3 contains 13 residues. In germline, CDR1 is ENHRY, CDR2 SYGVKD. The CDR3 bases are TGTGCCATCAGTGACAGGGGATCTTACGAGCAGTACTTC. It translates to CAISDRGSYEQYF.

CDR3 in amino acids: CASIEESPNTEAFF. CDR3 bases: TGTGCCAGCATAGAGGAATCCCCGAACACTGAAGCTTTCTTT. The gene calls are TRBV6-5 and TRBJ1-1, with D hard to call. Trimming took off 7 bases at V and 1 base at J, with 13 bases between the two ends. This CDR3 comprises 14 residues. Per the germline V gene, CDR1 is MNHEY and CDR2 is SVGAGI.

The rearrangement links TRBV7-9 to TRBJ1-1; 7 bases are a match to TRBD1. The V gene end was trimmed by 5 bases and the J gene end by 1 base; junction bases not matched to a gene: 4. CDR3 size: 14 residues. CDR1 is SEHNR, CDR2 FQNEAQ, per germline (reference sequence). Here the CDR3 reads CASSPGQANTEAFF. In DNA, the CDR3 is TGTGCCAGCAGCCCTGGACAGGCGAACACTGAAGCTTTCTTT.

In nucleotides, the CDR3 is TGTGCCAGCAGTTTAGGGGGGGATCCCTATGGCTACACCTTC. This translates into CASSLGGDPYGYTF. The V gene is TRBV6-5, the J gene TRBJ1-2; D may be TRBD1 (6 bases). Germline V gene sequence: CDR1 MNHEY, CDR2 SVGAGI. This CDR3 has 14 residues. V was cut by 4 bases and J by 4 bases, with 13 bases left in between.

The CDR3 reads CASSQDGGPTPQHF. CDR3 bases: TGCGCCAGCAGCCAAGATGGAGGGCCTACGCCCCAGCATTTT. V is TRBV4-1 and J is TRBJ1-5; D is uncertain. V was cut by 0 bases and J by 9 bases, with 12 bases left in between. The CDR3 is made up of 14 amino acids. Germline CDR1 MGHRA, CDR2 YSYEKL.

Concerning this clone itself: Other nucleotide sequences in the sample specify the same CDR3. The chain links TRBV3-1 (or the pseudogene TRBV3-2) to TRBJ1-1; no clear D. Germline assignment: CDR1 LGHDT and CDR2 YNNKEL (reference sequence). The CDR3 is 13 amino acids. V was pared by 4 bases and J by 1 base, with 7 bases between. The CDR3 is CASSRGGNTEAFF. Here the CDR3 DNA reads TGTGCCAGCAGCCGAGGTGGGAACACTGAAGCTTTCTTT.

The rearrangement uses TRBV3-1 (or the pseudogene TRBV3-2) and TRBJ1-6, with D unclear. Germline CDR1 and CDR2: LGHDT and YNNKEL (reference sequence). The CDR3 runs 16 residues. Trimming stripped 0 bases from V and 1 base from J, with 7 bases between. The CDR3 sequence: CASSQEFGSYNSPLHF. In nucleotides, the CDR3 is TGTGCCAGCAGCCAAGAATTCGGTTCCTATAATTCACCCCTCCACTTT.